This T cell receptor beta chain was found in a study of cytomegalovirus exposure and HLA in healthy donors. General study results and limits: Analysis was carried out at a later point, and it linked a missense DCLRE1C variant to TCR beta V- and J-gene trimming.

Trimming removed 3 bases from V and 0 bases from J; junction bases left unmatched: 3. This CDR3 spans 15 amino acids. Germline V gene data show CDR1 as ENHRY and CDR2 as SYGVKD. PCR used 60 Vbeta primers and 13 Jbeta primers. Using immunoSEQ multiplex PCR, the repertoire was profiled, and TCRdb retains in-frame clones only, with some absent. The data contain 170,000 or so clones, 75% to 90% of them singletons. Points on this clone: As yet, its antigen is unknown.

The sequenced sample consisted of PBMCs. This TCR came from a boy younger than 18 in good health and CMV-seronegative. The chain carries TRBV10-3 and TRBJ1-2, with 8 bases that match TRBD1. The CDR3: CAISETGGSNYGYTF. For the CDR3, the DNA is TGTGCCATCAGTGAAACAGGGGGATCTAACTATGGCTACACCTTC.